The TCR beta chain under discussion was sequenced for a study of vaccination effects on CD4 cells after COVID-19. General observations from the study: Vaccine- and infection-induced clones showed marked clonal contraction late following vaccination.

Points on this clone: Its specificity is not known. The germline gene is not matched at one end of the junction; a read error may be the cause.

Sequencing followed a ViraFEST assay step that expanded antigen-specific CD4+ T cells with viral peptide pools. Isolation of CD4+ T cells took place after less than twelve days of culture. PCR-confirmed SARS-CoV-2 infection occurred in the person between March and December 2020. It was two doses of either the BNT162b2 or mRNA-1273 vaccine that participants received. Each well held 1.5 million to 2.5 million PBMC cultured with about 9.9 ug/ml peptides and around 11 IU/ml IL-2. The length of the CDR3 is 16 residues. CDR1 is SGHNT, CDR2 YENEEA, per germline. Method: immunoSEQ multiplex PCR; TCRdb's copy keeps in-frame clones and lacks some. The sample consists of approximately 15,000 clones, over 65% of them appearing once.

Specimen: CD4+ T cells from PBMCs cultured with SARS-CoV-2 spike peptides, collected after COVID-19 vaccination. V is TRBV11-3 and J is TRBJ2-1, with 15 nucleotides matching TRBD2. The TCR originated in a human donor who had a prior SARS-CoV-2 infection. CDR3 DNA sequence: TGTGCCGGCAGCTTACGGACTAGCGGGAGGGCCCTGGAGCAGTTCTTC. Protein: CAGSLRTSGRALEQFF.